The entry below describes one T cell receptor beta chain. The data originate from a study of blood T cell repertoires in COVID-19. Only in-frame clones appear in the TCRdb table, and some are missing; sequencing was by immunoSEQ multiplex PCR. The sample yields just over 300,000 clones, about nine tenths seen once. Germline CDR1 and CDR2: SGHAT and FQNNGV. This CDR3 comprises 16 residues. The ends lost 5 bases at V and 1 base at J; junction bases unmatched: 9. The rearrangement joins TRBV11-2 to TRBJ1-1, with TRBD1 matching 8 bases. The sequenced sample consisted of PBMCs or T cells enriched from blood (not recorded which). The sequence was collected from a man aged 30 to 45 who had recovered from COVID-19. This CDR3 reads CASSASQGAWNTEAFF. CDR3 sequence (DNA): TGTGCCAGCAGCGCGTCCCAGGGGGCTTGGAACACTGAAGCTTTCTTT.